The present entry profiles one T cell receptor (beta chain) with its context. What it recognizes is unknown. The data belong to a study of regulatory T cells in long-lasting Graves disease. Whole-study context: Graves' cases, newly diagnosed, had used antithyroid drugs under 3 months. Overall study findings and caveats: Rather than thyroid tissue, only peripheral blood underwent study. TRBV28, TRBJ1-2 and TRBJ2-5 were favored in persistent disease.

Germline V CDR1 and CDR2: MNHEY, SVGEGT. CDR3 length equals 14 residues. The V end was cut by 8 bases, the J end by 9 bases, with 20 bases between. CDR3-region Arm-PCR and iRepertoire HTBI primers produced the TCR beta libraries. One entry per CDR3 protein, called by TCRdb with MiXCR from the multiplex PCR reads. The sample has 390,000 or so distinct CDR3 sequences, around 11% seen once. Time point in this sample: newly diagnosed GD, antithyroid drugs for less than 3 months. There was RNA extracted from PBMCs, and the TCR library was made from it. This same sample was also taken into another study, of T cells in Graves' hyperthyroidism and ophthalmopathy.

This TCR came from a woman aged 18 to 35 with Graves disease. The material was peripheral blood mononuclear cells (PBMCs), obtained at new diagnosis, from a patient treated with antithyroid drugs. The V and J genes are TRBV6-2 or TRBV6-3 and TRBJ2-1; possibly TRBD1 for D (5 bases). The CDR3 DNA sequence: TGTGCCAGCCGAAGACGCCAACAGGTCCGTGAGCAGTTCTTC. This encodes CASRRRQQVREQFF.